This TCR beta chain was observed in a study of response to subunit inactivated influenza vaccine. TCRdb reprocessed the RT-PCR reads via MiXCR and lists one record per CDR3 protein. The sample shows about 540,000 distinct CDR3 sequences, around 25% of them seen only once. These records were also assigned to another study, of T cells expressing NK-cell markers. As reported in that work: In generating TCR beta cDNA, 5'RACE template switching with UMIs was used. The sequencing cohort of eight donors included seven HCMV-seropositive individuals and one seronegative individual. The contribution of dominant NKG2C+ clonotypes to CD8+ T cells in six donors was 1.0-7.0%. In several donors, dominant clonotypes made up roughly 28.3-65% of CD3+CD56-NKG2C+ cells.

The receptor's source is a man in his forties or fifties who received an inactivated influenza vaccine. The sample here was CD4+ T cells sorted from PBMCs, taken about 13 days after vaccination.

In nucleotides, the CDR3 is TGCGCCAGCAGCTTGGGGGGAGGGGCGAATTCACCCCTCCACTTT. Encoded protein: CASSLGGGANSPLHF. This chain connects TRBV5-1 to TRBJ1-6, with TRBD1 as a possible D gene (5 bases). Germline-derived CDR1 and CDR2 are SGHRS and YFSETQ. The CDR3 covers 15 residues. V gave up 0 bases and J gave up 7 bases, with 11 bases separating them.